A single sample gave rise to the 23 T cell receptor beta chains below, sequenced in a study of neurological immune-mediated disorders. MiXCR, applied by TCRdb to the 5' RACE reads, yields one record per CDR3 protein. The table has about 70,000 distinct CDR3 sequences, under 5.5% seen once. Input material: PBMCs. Receptors were obtained from a woman aged 65 to 85 with multiple sclerosis.

There are many counts of this clonotype. The junction departs from the called germline gene at one end, perhaps through a read error. The chain joins TRBV24-1 to TRBJ1-1; TRBD1 matches at 7 bases. This CDR3 is built from 15 residues. CDR1 is KGHDR, CDR2 SFDVKD, per germline. CDR3 in amino acids: CATSDSPGGFPEAFF. The CDR3 DNA sequence: TGTGCCACCAGCGATTCACCAGGGGGGTTTCCTGAAGCTTTCTTT.

In this sample, this clonotype turned up many times. The chain recombines TRBV12-3 or TRBV12-4 with TRBJ2-5; no definite D call. The CDR3 is 12 amino acids. V was cut by 2 bases and J by 5 bases, with 6 bases left in between. The CDR3 loop is CASSLSFETQYF. CDR3 DNA sequence: TGTGCCAGCAGTTTATCCTTTGAGACCCAGTACTTC.

The table lists this clonotype with many counts. The chain links TRBV6-5 to TRBJ2-3; D remains ambiguous. Trimming pared 6 bases from V and 6 bases from J, leaving 13 bases between. CDR3 length: 13 amino acids. Germline V gene sequence: CDR1 MNHEY, CDR2 SVGAGI. CDR3 nucleotides: TGTGCCAGCAGCGGCTCCCCTTTGGATACGCAGTATTTT. Its protein is CASSGSPLDTQYF.

This rearrangement joins TRBV6-2 or TRBV6-3 to TRBJ2-7; the match to TRBD1 covers 7 bases. CDR1 is MNHEY, CDR2 SVGEGT, per germline. With V trimmed by 3 bases and J by 1 base, 6 bases remained unmatched. This CDR3 is built from 15 residues. The CDR3 region is CASSYKGTESYEQYF. CDR3 sequence (DNA): TGTGCCAGCAGTTATAAAGGGACAGAATCCTACGAGCAGTACTTC.

This clonotype was detected only a few times. V usage is TRBV5-5 and J usage is TRBJ2-5; D remains unclear. Per the germline V gene, CDR1 is SGHKS and CDR2 is YYEKEE (reference sequence). The CDR3 consists of 15 residues. The germline V and J ends were trimmed by 0 bases and 4 bases, with 13 bases remaining between them. CDR3 sequence: CASSLGVLQGETQYF. CDR3 coding DNA: TGTGCCAGCAGCTTGGGGGTACTTCAAGGAGAGACCCAGTACTTC. Drawing the rest from reference TRBV5-5 and TRBJ2-5, the complete variable domain is DAGVTQSPTHLIKTRGQQVTLRCSPISGHKSVSWYQQVLGQGPQFIFQYYEKEERGRGNFPDRFSARQFPNYSSELNVNALLLGDSALYLCASSLGVLQGETQYFGPGTRLLVL.

The table lists this clonotype with many counts. The V call is TRBV10-3, the J call TRBJ2-2, with 11 bases fitting TRBD2. Germline V lookup: CDR1 ENHRY, CDR2 SYGVKD. The length of the CDR3 is 17 residues. Unmatched junction bases numbered 7, after V lost 2 bases and J lost 5 bases. CDR3 amino acids: CAISESLAGGITGELFF. The CDR3, as DNA: TGTGCCATCAGTGAGAGTCTAGCGGGAGGAATAACCGGGGAGCTGTTTTTT.

This clonotype occurred many times. J is TRBJ2-7 and V is TRBV20-1; no reliable D call. V lost 3 bases, J lost 0 bases, and 15 bases lay in between. This CDR3 is 15 amino acids long. Per the germline V gene, CDR1 is DFQATT and CDR2 is SNEGSKA (reference sequence). The CDR3: CSASPLVPNSYEQYF. The CDR3, as DNA: TGCAGTGCTAGCCCACTGGTCCCAAACTCCTACGAGCAGTACTTC.

This clonotype was counted ten times or more. The rearrangement joins TRBV7-8 to TRBJ1-5; D unclear. Trimming pared 0 bases from V and 3 bases from J, leaving 12 bases between. This CDR3 has 16 residues. Germline V gene sequence: CDR1 SGHVS, CDR2 FQNEAQ. The DNA for the CDR3 is TGTGCCAGCAGCTTAGCGCCCGGGAGAGACAATCAGCCCCAGCATTTT. Protein: CASSLAPGRDNQPQHF.

There are a few counts of this clonotype. This sequence joins TRBV20-1 and TRBJ1-5, with a tentative D call TRBD1 (5 bases). The ends were cut back, 6 bases at V and 6 bases at J, with 18 bases in the middle. Per the germline V gene, CDR1 is DFQATT and CDR2 is SNEGSKA (reference sequence). The CDR3 loop spans 14 amino acids. CDR3 residues: CSASSRELGQPQHF. DNA for the CDR3: TGCAGTGCCTCGTCCAGGGAGCTGGGTCAGCCCCAGCATTTT.

Ten or more counts support this clonotype. This chain uses TRBV5-1 with TRBJ1-1; tentative D call: TRBD1 (6 bases). Trimming stripped 0 bases from V and 1 base from J, with 13 bases between. Germline V CDR1 and CDR2: SGHRS, YFSETQ. This CDR3 has 16 amino acids. CDR3 bases: TGCGCCAGCAGCTTGGTGGCAGGGGCCAGGAACACTGAAGCTTTCTTT. Amino acids: CASSLVAGARNTEAFF.

In this sample, this clonotype turned up many times. The chain combines TRBV7-2 with TRBJ2-1, with a possible D match to TRBD2 (6 bases). The CDR3 runs 15 residues. V lost 8 bases and J 5 bases, leaving 19 bases between the germline ends. Germline CDR1 and CDR2: SGHTA and FQGNSA. This CDR3 reads CASREWDGGNNEQFF. In DNA form, the CDR3 reads TGTGCCAGCCGAGAGTGGGACGGAGGGAACAATGAGCAGTTCTTC.

At least ten counts were recorded for this clonotype. The genes are TRBV7-2 and TRBJ2-5; D is uncertain. Trimming shortened V by 4 bases and J by 5 bases, and 11 bases separated the two germline ends. This CDR3 has 13 amino acids. Germline V gives CDR1 SGHTA, CDR2 FQGNSA. The CDR3: CASSSEFSETQYF. CDR3 coding DNA: TGTGCCAGCAGCTCAGAGTTCTCGGAGACCCAGTACTTC.

In this sample, this clonotype turned up many times. In DNA, the CDR3 is TGCGCCAGCAGCCAAGGACAGGGCGGGACCTACGAGCAGTACTTC. This encodes CASSQGQGGTYEQYF. The chain is built from TRBV4-1 and TRBJ2-7, with D possibly being TRBD1 (7 bases). The CDR3 contains 15 residues. With 1 base removed from V and 2 bases from J, the gap between germline ends came to 12 bases. Germline CDR1 MGHRA, CDR2 YSYEKL.

This clonotype was seen at least ten times. This chain connects TRBV10-3 to TRBJ1-4, with D possibly TRBD1 on 5 matching bases. The CDR3 sequence is 13 residues long. CDR1 is ENHRY, CDR2 SYGVKD, per germline. V was cut by 8 bases and J by 0 bases, with 7 bases left in between. CDR3 sequence reads: CAIRGATNEKLFF. The CDR3 DNA follows: TGTGCCATCCGAGGGGCAACTAATGAAAAACTGTTTTTT.

This clonotype was found many times. The V and J genes are TRBV7-2 and TRBJ2-2; D unresolved. CDR3 length: 14 residues. Deletions cut 5 bases from V and 8 bases from J, with 15 bases between. Per the germline V gene, CDR1 is SGHTA and CDR2 is FQGNSA. CDR3 region: CASSPDSSGGELFF. CDR3 DNA sequence: TGTGCCAGCAGCCCCGATTCTTCCGGGGGGGAGCTGTTTTTT.

This clonotype was observed at least ten times. The chain links TRBV11-3 to TRBJ2-3, with 13 positions matching TRBD2. With 1 base clipped from V and 4 bases from J, the junction kept 2 bases outside the gene matches. This CDR3 comprises 16 residues. Germline lookup yields CDR1 SGHNT and CDR2 YENEEA. The CDR3 DNA reads as TGTGCCAGCAGCTTAGGTGGACTAGCGGGAGCAGATACGCAGTATTTT. The encoded protein is CASSLGGLAGADTQYF.

In its sample, this clonotype was seen many times. The chain is built from TRBV5-1 and TRBJ1-1; tentative D call: TRBD1 (5 bases). Trimming stripped 3 bases from V and 0 bases from J, with 12 bases between. This CDR3 is 15 amino acids long. The germline CDR1 and CDR2 sequences are SGHRS and YFSETQ. CDR3 protein: CASSSGGELNTEAFF. The DNA of the CDR3 is TGCGCCAGCAGCTCGGGAGGGGAGTTGAACACTGAAGCTTTCTTT.

The table lists this clonotype with many counts. The CDR3 region is CASSSAVHHQNIQYF. The CDR3, as DNA: TGTGCCAGCAGCAGTGCCGTCCACCACCAAAACATTCAGTACTTC. J is TRBJ2-4 and V is TRBV25-1; no firm D call. The germline gives CDR1 MGHDK, CDR2 SYGVNS. The CDR3 is 15 residues long. Trimming took 6 bases from V and 5 from J, leaving 17 bases between them.

This clonotype was picked up many times. The chain is built from TRBV20-1 and TRBJ2-5; TRBD2 agrees at 9 bases. This CDR3 contains 14 residues. The germline CDR1 and CDR2 sequences are DFQATT and SNEGSKA (reference sequence). V lost 6 bases to trimming and J lost 10 bases; unmatched junction nucleotides: 15. CDR3 amino acids: CSALDRLAARDQYF. The CDR3 nucleotides read TGCAGTGCACTAGACAGACTAGCGGCCAGGGACCAGTACTTC.

This clonotype has a count of ten or more. V usage is TRBV20-1 and J usage is TRBJ2-6; a weak D match, TRBD1 (6 bases). The V and J ends lost 3 bases and 0 bases respectively, with 12 bases between them. CDR1 is DFQATT, CDR2 SNEGSKA, per germline (reference sequence). CDR3 size: 16 residues. In DNA form, the CDR3 reads TGCAGTGCTAGGACCCCCAGGGGCTCTGGGGCCAACGTCCTGACTTTC. Its protein is CSARTPRGSGANVLTF.

This clonotype was counted at least ten times. The chain uses TRBV6-5 and TRBJ1-3; 7 positions match TRBD1. From germline, CDR1 is MNHEY and CDR2 SVGAGI. J was trimmed by 1 base and V by 0 bases; bases with no gene match: 6. The length of the CDR3 is 17 residues. CDR3 protein: CASSYSGQARSGNTIYF. In DNA, the CDR3 is TGTGCCAGCAGTTACTCCGGACAGGCCCGTTCTGGAAACACCATATATTTT.

Notes on this clonotype: This may stem from a read error, because a much larger clone lies one nucleotide away. The chain uses TRBV20-1 and TRBJ2-7, with 10 nucleotides matching TRBD2. Trimming took 1 base from V and 4 from J; bases not matched to a gene: 4. CDR1 is DFQATT, CDR2 SNEGSKA, per germline (reference sequence). The CDR3 is made up of 14 amino acids. In DNA, the CDR3 is TGCAGTGCTAGAGCGAATAGCGGGAGGTACGAGCAGTACTTC. It is translated as CSARANSGRYEQYF.

The chain carries TRBV5-1 and TRBJ2-5, with 7 nucleotides matching TRBD2. Per the germline V gene, CDR1 is SGHRS and CDR2 is YFSETQ. After removal of 0 bases from V and 2 bases from J, the junction contained 4 bases not matched to a gene. This CDR3 spans 15 amino acids. The CDR3 here is CASSLGGGPQETQYF. The CDR3 DNA sequence: TGCGCCAGCAGCTTGGGGGGAGGGCCTCAAGAGACCCAGTACTTC. Using reference TRBV5-1 and TRBJ2-5 for the parts outside the CDR3, the full variable domain is KAGVTQTPRYLIKTRGQQVTLSCSPISGHRSVSWYQQTPGQGLQFLFEYFSETQRNKGNFPGRFSGRQFSNSRSEMNVSTLELGDSALYLCASSLGGGPQETQYFGPGTRLLVL.